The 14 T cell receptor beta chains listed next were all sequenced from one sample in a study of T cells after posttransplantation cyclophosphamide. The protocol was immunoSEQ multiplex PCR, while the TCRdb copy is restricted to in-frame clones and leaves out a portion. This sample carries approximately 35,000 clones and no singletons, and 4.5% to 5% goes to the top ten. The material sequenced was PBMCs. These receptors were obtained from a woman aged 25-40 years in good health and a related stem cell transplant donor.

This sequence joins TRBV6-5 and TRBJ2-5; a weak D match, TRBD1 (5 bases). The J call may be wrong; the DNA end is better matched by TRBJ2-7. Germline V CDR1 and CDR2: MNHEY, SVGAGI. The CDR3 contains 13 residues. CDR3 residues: CASSYDSSYEQYF. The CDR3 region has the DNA TGTGCCAGCAGTTACGACAGCTCCTACGAGCAGTACTTC.

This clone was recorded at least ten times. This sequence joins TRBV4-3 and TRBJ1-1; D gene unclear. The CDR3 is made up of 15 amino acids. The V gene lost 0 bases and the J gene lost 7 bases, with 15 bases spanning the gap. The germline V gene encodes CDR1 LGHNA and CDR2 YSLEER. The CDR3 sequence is CASSQESGTRGEAFF. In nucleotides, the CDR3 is TGCGCCAGCAGCCAAGAGAGCGGCACGAGAGGTGAAGCTTTCTTT.

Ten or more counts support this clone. CDR3 sequence reads: CASSQDLTYGNEQFF. The CDR3 bases are TGTGCCAGCAGCCAAGACTTAACTTATGGCAATGAGCAGTTCTTC. J is TRBJ2-1 and V is TRBV14, with D hard to call. Germline-derived CDR1 and CDR2 are SGHDN and FVKESK. CDR3 length: 15 amino acids. Trimming left V 0 bases short and J 6 bases short, with 12 bases between. Full variable domain (missing parts from reference TRBV14 and TRBJ2-1): EAGVTQFPSHSVIEKGQTVTLRCDPISGHDNLYWYRRVMGKEIKFLLHFVKESKQDESGMPNNRFLAERTGGTYSTLKVQPAELEDSGVYFCASSQDLTYGNEQFFGPGTRLTVL.

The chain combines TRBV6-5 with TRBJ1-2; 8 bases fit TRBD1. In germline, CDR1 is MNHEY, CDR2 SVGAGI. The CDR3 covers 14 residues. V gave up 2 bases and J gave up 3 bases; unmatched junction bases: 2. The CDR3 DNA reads TGTGCCAGCAGTTACGAGACAGGGGACTATGGCTACACCTTC. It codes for CASSYETGDYGYTF.

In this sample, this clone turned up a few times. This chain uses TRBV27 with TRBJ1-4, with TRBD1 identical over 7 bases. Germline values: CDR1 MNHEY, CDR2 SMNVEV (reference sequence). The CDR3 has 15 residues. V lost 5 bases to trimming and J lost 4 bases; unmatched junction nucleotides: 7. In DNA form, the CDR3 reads TGTGCCAGCAGTGCGGACAGGACCGTTAATGAAAAACTGTTTTTT. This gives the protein CASSADRTVNEKLFF.

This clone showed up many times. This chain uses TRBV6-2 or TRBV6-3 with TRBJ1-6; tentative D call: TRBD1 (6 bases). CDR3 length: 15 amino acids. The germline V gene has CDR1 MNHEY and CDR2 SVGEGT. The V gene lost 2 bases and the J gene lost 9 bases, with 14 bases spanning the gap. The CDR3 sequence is CASSYPPGEGSPLHF. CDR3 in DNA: TGTGCCAGCAGTTACCCCCCAGGGGAAGGTTCACCCCTCCACTTT.

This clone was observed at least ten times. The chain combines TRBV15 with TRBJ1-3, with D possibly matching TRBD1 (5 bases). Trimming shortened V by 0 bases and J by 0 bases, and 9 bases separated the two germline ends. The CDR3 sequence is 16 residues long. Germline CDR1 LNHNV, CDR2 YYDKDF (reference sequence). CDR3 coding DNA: TGTGCCACCAGCAGAGACCGGGGGTCCTCTGGAAACACCATATATTTT. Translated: CATSRDRGSSGNTIYF.

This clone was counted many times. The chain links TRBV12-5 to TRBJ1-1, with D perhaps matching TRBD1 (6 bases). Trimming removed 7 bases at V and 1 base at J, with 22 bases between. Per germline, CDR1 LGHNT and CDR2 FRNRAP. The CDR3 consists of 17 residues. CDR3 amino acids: CASALGPKDRQNTEAFF. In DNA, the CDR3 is TGTGCTAGTGCCCTTGGACCCAAGGACAGACAGAACACTGAAGCTTTCTTT.

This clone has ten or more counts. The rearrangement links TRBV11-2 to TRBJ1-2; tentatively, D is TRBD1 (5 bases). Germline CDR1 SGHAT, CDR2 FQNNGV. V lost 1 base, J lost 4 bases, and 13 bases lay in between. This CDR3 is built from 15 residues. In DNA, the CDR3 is TGTGCCAGCAGCTTAGCCTCCACTGGGGCCTATGGCTACACCTTC. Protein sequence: CASSLASTGAYGYTF. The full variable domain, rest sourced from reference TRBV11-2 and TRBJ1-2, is EAGVAQSPRYKIIEKRQSVAFWCNPISGHATLYWYQQILGQGPKLLIQFQNNGVVDDSQLPKDRFSAERLKGVDSTLKIQPAKLEDSAVYLCASSLASTGAYGYTFGSGTRLTVV.

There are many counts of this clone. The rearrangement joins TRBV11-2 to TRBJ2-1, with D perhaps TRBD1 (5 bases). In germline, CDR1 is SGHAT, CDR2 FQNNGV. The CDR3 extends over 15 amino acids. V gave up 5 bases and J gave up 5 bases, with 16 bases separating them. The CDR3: CASSPVGRANNEQFF. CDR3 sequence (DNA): TGTGCCAGCAGCCCCGTAGGCAGGGCGAACAATGAGCAGTTCTTC.

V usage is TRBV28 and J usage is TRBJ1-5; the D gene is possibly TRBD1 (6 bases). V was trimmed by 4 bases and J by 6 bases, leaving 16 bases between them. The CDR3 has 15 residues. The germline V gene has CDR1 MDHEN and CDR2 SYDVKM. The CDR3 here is CASSSRGGLGQPQHF. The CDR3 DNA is TGTGCCAGCAGTTCCCGGGGGGGGCTAGGTCAGCCCCAGCATTTT.

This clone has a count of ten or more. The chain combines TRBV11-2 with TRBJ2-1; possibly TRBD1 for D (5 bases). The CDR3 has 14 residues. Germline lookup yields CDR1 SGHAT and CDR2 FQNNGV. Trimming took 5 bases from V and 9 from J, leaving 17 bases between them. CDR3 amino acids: CASSPSSRVGEQFF. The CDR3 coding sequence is TGTGCCAGCAGCCCAAGCAGCAGGGTAGGTGAGCAGTTCTTC.

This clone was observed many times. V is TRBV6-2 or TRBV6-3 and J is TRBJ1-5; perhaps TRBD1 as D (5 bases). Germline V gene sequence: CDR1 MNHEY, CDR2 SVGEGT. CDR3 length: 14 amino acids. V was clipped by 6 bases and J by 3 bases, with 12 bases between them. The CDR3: CASSDAGFNQPQHF. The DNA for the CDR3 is TGTGCCAGCAGCGACGCAGGGTTCAATCAGCCCCAGCATTTT.

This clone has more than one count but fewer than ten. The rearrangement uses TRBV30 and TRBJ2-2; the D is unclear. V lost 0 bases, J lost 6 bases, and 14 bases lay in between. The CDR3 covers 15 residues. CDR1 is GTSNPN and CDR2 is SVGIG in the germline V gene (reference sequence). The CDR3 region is CAWSVLSVGAGELFF. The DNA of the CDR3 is TGTGCCTGGAGTGTACTGAGCGTAGGCGCCGGGGAGCTGTTTTTT.